This TCR beta chain was found in a study of blood T cell repertoires in COVID-19 (dated by TCRdb to about 2020). Regarding the research as a whole: The collaborator samples originated in the United States, Italy and Spain and spanned the acute and convalescent phases of COVID-19. Nearly every sample came with metadata listing a de-identified subject ID, COVID-19 status, age in years and sex. The repertoires were released in a freely available public database intended as a resource for research on the immune response to SARS-CoV-2. Samples came from the ongoing ImmuneRACE study (first 160 participants) plus 1,254 subjects from 6 global collaborators. The material from the prospective study consisted of cDNA or gDNA derived from T cells, B-cell-depleted T cells, or PBMCs. Where HLA class I and class II types were available, the types were taken from metadata supplied by the sample provider, not from assay-based typing. The dataset comprised deeply sampled blood TCRbeta repertoires from subjects exposed to, actively infected with, or recovered from COVID-19. Summary of the overall study and its limitations: Clinical and demographic metadata were provided uncurated, with the amount varying by source and participant.

Participants in the prospective study were aged about 18 to 100 years, lived in 20 to 25 United States geographic areas, and enrolled through a virtual design. To assign participants to cohorts, the prospective study relied on clinical history that participants themselves reported in a screening survey and a study questionnaire. ImmuneRACE Cohort 3 recovered participants were defined by two consecutive negative NP/OP PCR tests, healthcare professional clearance, or symptom resolution. In the prospective study, mobile phlebotomists collected whole blood, serum and a nasopharyngeal or oropharyngeal swab from each participant. Prospective study participants could optionally give additional blood draws and questionnaires over a roughly 2-month period. Before DNA extraction, blood samples from the prospective study were shipped at room temperature or frozen. Of note for this clone: The antigen it binds to is not known. No base-level quality is on record; no much larger clone is a single base apart.

The germline V gene yields MNHEY for CDR1 and SVGAGI for CDR2. From the cysteine up to the phenylalanine, the CDR3 has a length of 15 residues. Only the CDR3 region is kept as DNA, spanning 45 bases read in frame from base 1. The junction carries 10 bases between V and J, which are trimmed by 2 bases and 2 bases respectively. TCRbeta CDR3 regions were amplified from genomic DNA by means of the immunoSEQ Assay, a bias-controlled multiplex PCR. On the study's bioinformatics: The number of nucleated cells in each sample was estimated from the amplification of reference gene primers within the assay. Sequence reads were collapsed and filtered to measure the absolute abundance of every unique TCRbeta CDR3 rearrangement. Productive Simpson clonality was computed per sample as the square root of Simpson's diversity index over productive rearrangements. TCRdb took this table from immuneACCESS and kept in-frame rearrangements with V and J called. Such tables lack part of the clones; where checked against another copy, unresolved V genes explain under half of the gap, and the rest is unexplained. V and J calls and clone size are given by that table; D and trimming were obtained from the DNA. The table for this sample lists almost 500,000 clones; around nine tenths of them were counted only once. The top ten constitute around 7.9% of the sample.

The receptor chain draws on TRBV6-5 and TRBJ2-1; TRBD1 is a weak D gene call, 5 bases matching. The clonotype originates from a woman aged 55-70 years who had recovered from COVID-19. Sequencing was done on a sample of PBMCs or T cells enriched from blood (not recorded which). This receptor carries the CDR3 CASSYRPGTYNEQFF. The nucleotide sequence is given as TGTGCCAGCAGTTACAGACCAGGGACCTACAATGAGCAGTTCTTC.